This note documents a single T cell receptor (beta chain) sequence. The antigen remains unidentified. In the same sample, other DNA sequences code for this CDR3. This specimen belongs to a study of shared clonotypes between healthy human individuals. Study details: Three plates each covered CD4 naive and memory; CD8 naive two, CD8 memory one. Broader study findings: Exclusively blood specimens were collected; tissue repertoires likely differ. Naive subsets tended to show greater estimated richness than memory subsets.

CD45RO-negative cells were positively selected for CCR7, leaving out terminally differentiated effector memory CD45RA+ cells. Those who donated, Caucasian adults without exception, all lived in Nashville, Tennessee. Data came from immunoSEQ multiplex PCR; TCRdb stores just in-frame clones and leaves some out. The sample shows about 2.2 million clones, about 92% of them seen only once. The CDR3 is made up of 15 amino acids. V lost 1 base and J 1 base, leaving 8 bases between the germline ends. The V gene's germline CDR1 is SGHAT and CDR2 FQNNGV. The TCR originated in a man aged 18 to 30 in good health. Some clones in this sample may be carry-over from other donors' samples. V and J are TRBV11-2 and TRBJ1-5; weak D call: TRBD1 (5 bases). Source material: naive CD8+ T cells from PBMCs. CDR3 bases: TGTGCCAGCAGCTTAGGAAGGGGAAGCAATCAGCCCCAGCATTTT. Its protein product is CASSLGRGSNQPQHF.